This T cell receptor beta chain was retrieved from a study of blood T cell repertoires in COVID-19. The authors' processing: Using reference gene primer amplification, nucleated cell counts were estimated. Sequencing was performed with immunoSEQ multiplex PCR; in TCRdb, only in-frame clones are kept and a portion is missing. The V and J calls and clone size are taken from that table; D and trimming were inferred from the DNA. Here the sample spans 120,000 to 150,000 clones, 88% being singletons. The V and J ends lost 3 bases and 5 bases respectively, with 13 bases between them. Looked up from germline, CDR1 is GTSNPN and CDR2 is SVGIG (reference sequence). There are 13 residues in the CDR3. Enrollment of patients from Seattle took place during active infection, with longitudinal follow-up.

This rearrangement joins TRBV30 to TRBJ1-2; D uncertain. The clonotype comes from a human donor with COVID-19, enrolled during active disease. The donor label of this sample is uncertain. Sequencing was carried out using peripheral blood. The CDR3 reads CAWRGLDYYGYTF. DNA of the CDR3: TGTGCCTGGAGGGGTTTAGACTATTATGGCTACACCTTC.